Following are 4 T cell receptor beta chains from one sample sequenced in a study of T-cell memory formation after mild COVID-19. MiXCR was run by TCRdb on the 5' RACE reads, yielding one entry per CDR3 protein. The data contain 240,000 or so distinct CDR3 sequences, 8% to 10% of them singletons. Sample: PBMCs or a T cell subset sorted from them (not recorded which). The receptors shown here come from a man in his late teens or twenties who had mild COVID-19 (a few samples of this study predate the infection). Cell type and time point are not known.

This clonotype was counted ten times or more. The chain uses TRBV6-5 and TRBJ1-5, with D unresolved. The germline V and J ends were trimmed by 0 bases and 1 base, with 4 bases remaining between them. The germline CDR1 and CDR2 sequences are MNHEY and SVGAGI. The CDR3 runs 14 residues. The CDR3 is CASSYSFSNQPQHF. The CDR3 region has the DNA TGTGCCAGCAGTTACTCCTTCAGCAATCAGCCCCAGCATTTT.

V and J are TRBV12-3 or TRBV12-4 and TRBJ1-5; D uncertain. The CDR3 loop spans 15 amino acids. The V end lost 7 bases, the J end lost 5 bases, and 18 bases lay between the germline ends. The CDR3 sequence: CASTPTGSWDQPQHF. The DNA for the CDR3 is TGTGCCAGCACCCCTACGGGATCGTGGGATCAGCCCCAGCATTTT.

This clonotype was seen many times. This sequence joins TRBV6-6 and TRBJ1-5; D gene ambiguous. Germline CDR1 reads MNHNY; CDR2 reads SVGAGI (reference sequence). This CDR3 spans 14 amino acids. Deletions cut 8 bases from V and 0 bases from J, with 11 bases between. CDR3 region: CASRGTYSNQPQHF. DNA of the CDR3: TGTGCCAGCCGAGGTACATATAGCAATCAGCCCCAGCATTTT.

The gene calls are TRBV6-5 and TRBJ1-1; the D is unclear. The V and J ends lost 1 base and 8 bases respectively, with 11 bases between them. The germline gives CDR1 MNHEY, CDR2 SVGAGI. There are 13 residues in the CDR3. DNA for the CDR3: TGTGCCAGCAGTTACTTTTGGACGTCCGAAGCTTTCTTT. Translated: CASSYFWTSEAFF.